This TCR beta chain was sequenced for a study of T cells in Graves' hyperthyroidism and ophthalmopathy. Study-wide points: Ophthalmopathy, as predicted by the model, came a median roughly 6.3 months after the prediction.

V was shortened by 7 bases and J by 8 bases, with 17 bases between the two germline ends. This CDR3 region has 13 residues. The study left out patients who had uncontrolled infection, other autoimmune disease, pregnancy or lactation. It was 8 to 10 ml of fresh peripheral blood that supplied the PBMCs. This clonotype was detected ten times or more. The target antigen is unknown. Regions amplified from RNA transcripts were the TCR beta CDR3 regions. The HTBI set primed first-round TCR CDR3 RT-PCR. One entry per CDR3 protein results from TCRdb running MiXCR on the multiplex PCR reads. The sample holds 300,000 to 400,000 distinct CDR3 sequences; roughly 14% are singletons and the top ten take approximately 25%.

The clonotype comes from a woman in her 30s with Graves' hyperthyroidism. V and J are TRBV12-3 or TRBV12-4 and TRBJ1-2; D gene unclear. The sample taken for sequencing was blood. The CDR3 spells CASTPLSPGGYTF. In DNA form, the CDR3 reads TGTGCCAGCACTCCCCTCTCGCCGGGGGGCTACACCTTC.